One sample yielded the 13 T cell receptor beta chains listed below, sequenced in a study of shared clonotypes between healthy human individuals. Naive CD8 populations comprised CD45RO-negative cells positively selected for CCR7, excluding terminally differentiated effector memory CD45RA+ cells. Clones were read by immunoSEQ multiplex PCR, and TCRdb kept only the in-frame ones, dropping some. The sample shows roughly 2.1 million clones, approximately 94% of them seen only once. The sample taken for sequencing was naive CD8+ T cells from PBMCs. The source of these receptors is a young man in good health. Some clones in this sample may be carry-over from other donors' samples.

This clone was observed a single time. Other nucleotide sequences from this sample produce the same CDR3. The chain has TRBV5-1 and TRBJ1-1; D unclear. The CDR3 is made up of 13 amino acids. The germline V gene has CDR1 SGHRS and CDR2 YFSETQ. The ends were cut back, 0 bases at V and 3 bases at J, with 6 bases in the middle. CDR3 sequence: CASSLGEDTEAFF. The CDR3 nucleotides are TGCGCCAGCAGCTTGGGTGAGGACACTGAAGCTTTCTTT.

The rearrangement links TRBV9 to TRBJ2-3; 11 bases align to TRBD2. This CDR3 spans 15 amino acids. V lost 0 bases to trimming and J lost 11 bases; unmatched junction nucleotides: 8. Germline V lookup: CDR1 SGDLS, CDR2 YYNGEE. CDR3 sequence reads: CASSVGSSGRTQQYF. The CDR3 region has the DNA TGTGCCAGCAGCGTAGGTTCTAGCGGGAGGACTCAGCAGTATTTT.

The chain links TRBV7-9 to TRBJ2-4; D is unclear. The V end lost 5 bases, the J end lost 0 bases, and 11 bases lay between the germline ends. The germline V gene encodes CDR1 SEHNR and CDR2 FQNEAQ (reference sequence). The CDR3 spans 15 residues. CDR3 region: CASSEPAIAKNIQYF. CDR3 DNA sequence: TGTGCCAGCAGCGAACCTGCGATAGCCAAAAACATTCAGTACTTC.

In regard to this clone: This sample includes further DNA sequences coding for the same CDR3. This chain uses TRBV9 with TRBJ1-5, with D unresolved. Trimming stripped 0 bases from V and 4 bases from J, with 8 bases between. Germline assignment: CDR1 SGDLS and CDR2 YYNGEE. This CDR3 comprises 14 residues. The CDR3 DNA sequence: TGTGCCAGCAGCGTAGGGGGAGGGAATCAGCCCCAGCATTTT. This codes for CASSVGGGNQPQHF.

The chain recombines TRBV7-9 with TRBJ2-6, with TRBD1 identical over 8 bases. J was trimmed by 0 bases and V by 4 bases; bases with no gene match: 5. The germline gives CDR1 SEHNR, CDR2 FQNEAQ (reference sequence). The CDR3 loop spans 17 amino acids. Here the CDR3 reads CASSSDRDRSGANVLTF. CDR3 nucleotide sequence: TGTGCCAGCAGCTCGGACAGGGATCGCTCTGGGGCCAACGTCCTGACTTTC. Complete variable domain (other parts from reference TRBV7-9 and TRBJ2-6): DTGVSQNPRHKITKRGQNVTFRCDPISEHNRLYWYRQTLGQGPEFLTYFQNEAQLEKSRLLSDRFSAERPKGSFSTLEIQRTEQGDSAMYLCASSSDRDRSGANVLTFGAGSRLTVL.

The V gene is TRBV11-1, the J gene TRBJ2-2, with 7 bases identical to TRBD2. This CDR3 region has 15 residues. The J segment lost 5 bases and the V segment lost 5 bases, leaving 8 bases of the junction unmatched. Germline CDR1 SGHAT, CDR2 FQDESV (reference sequence). As DNA, the CDR3 is TGTGCCAGCAGCCAGCTAGCGGACGGGACCGGGGAGCTGTTTTTT. It specifies CASSQLADGTGELFF. Drawing the rest from reference TRBV11-1 and TRBJ2-2, the complete variable domain is EAEVAQSPRYKITEKSQAVAFWCDPISGHATLYWYRQILGQGPELLVQFQDESVVDDSQLPKDRFSAERLKGVDSTLKIQPAELGDSAMYLCASSQLADGTGELFFGEGSRLTVL.

This chain uses TRBV7-9 with TRBJ2-7, with a weak D call TRBD2 (5 bases). The CDR3 extends over 14 amino acids. The germline gives CDR1 SEHNR, CDR2 FQNEAQ (reference sequence). V lost 5 bases, J lost 3 bases, and 14 bases lay in between. In nucleotides, the CDR3 is TGTGCCAGCAGCCCCGGGGATCGGGACTACGAGCAGTACTTC. This codes for CASSPGDRDYEQYF.

Only a few counts were recorded for this clone. Other DNA sequences in the same sample also yield this CDR3. This rearrangement joins TRBV6-5 to TRBJ1-1; no definite D call. CDR1 and CDR2 from the germline V gene are MNHEY and SVGAGI. The V end lost 3 bases, the J end lost 5 bases, and 10 bases lay between the germline ends. The CDR3 is 13 residues long. Written as DNA, the CDR3 is TGTGCCAGCAGTTATGGGTGGGGAACTGAAGCTTTCTTT. Its translation: CASSYGWGTEAFF.

This clone was picked up a small number of times. The rearrangement joins TRBV30 to TRBJ1-1; D unclear. Germline V gene sequence: CDR1 GTSNPN, CDR2 SVGIG (reference sequence). Between the trimmed V and J ends, which lost 2 bases and 1 base, there was a span of 8 bases. This CDR3 is 13 amino acids long. CDR3 DNA sequence: TGTGCCTGGAGTTCCGTGAGGAACACTGAAGCTTTCTTT. Amino acids: CAWSSVRNTEAFF.

The chain employs TRBV5-8 and TRBJ2-3; a weak D match, TRBD1 (7 bases). V gave up 0 bases and J gave up 2 bases, with 13 bases separating them. This CDR3 is 16 amino acids long. Germline V gene sequence: CDR1 SGHTS, CDR2 YDEGEE. CDR3 in DNA: TGTGCCAGCAGCTTGGCCAGGGGGGTCTACACAGATACGCAGTATTTT. Amino acid sequence: CASSLARGVYTDTQYF.

CDR3 region: CASSLTSSGRVEDTQYF. For the CDR3, the DNA is TGCGCCAGCAGCCTAACCTCTAGCGGGAGGGTCGAAGATACGCAGTATTTT. This chain joins TRBV5-1 and TRBJ2-3; 12 bases fit TRBD2. The CDR3 contains 17 residues. The trim removed 4 bases at V and 5 bases at J, leaving 11 bases unmatched. Germline V gene sequence: CDR1 SGHRS, CDR2 YFSETQ. Using reference TRBV5-1 and TRBJ2-3 for the parts outside the CDR3, the full variable domain is KAGVTQTPRYLIKTRGQQVTLSCSPISGHRSVSWYQQTPGQGLQFLFEYFSETQRNKGNFPGRFSGRQFSNSRSEMNVSTLELGDSALYLCASSLTSSGRVEDTQYFGPGTRLTVL.

The chain combines TRBV10-1 with TRBJ1-1; 7 bases match TRBD1. V shed 0 bases, J shed 1 base, and the junction held 2 bases outside the gene matches. Germline CDR1 and CDR2: WNHNN and SYGVQD (reference sequence). CDR3 size: 15 residues. The CDR3 bases are TGCGCCAGCAGTGAGTCCGAGGGGGCGAACACTGAAGCTTTCTTT. Protein: CASSESEGANTEAFF.

The chain links TRBV4-1 to TRBJ2-7; D is ambiguous. From germline, CDR1 is MGHRA and CDR2 YSYEKL. V gave up 1 base and J gave up 3 bases, with 10 bases separating them. This CDR3 spans 14 amino acids. The CDR3 coding sequence is TGCGCCAGCAGCCAAGTTGTAATGTTCTACGAGCAGTACTTC. Translated: CASSQVVMFYEQYF.